At least ten counts were recorded for the clone carrying this T cell receptor beta chain. What it binds is not known. These data belong to a study of Graves' ophthalmopathy and Graves' hyperthyroidism. For the study at large: Peripheral blood collection took place at initial diagnosis, before any treatment.

The diagnostic workup employed clinical symptoms, serum thyroxine, TRAb, thyroid ultrasound and orbital computed tomography. The length of the CDR3 is 14 residues. V was shortened by 5 bases and J by 5 bases, with 13 bases between the two germline ends. Study-level results: In separating ophthalmopathy from stable hyperthyroidism, a 13-signature model achieved 87.88% sensitivity and around 80% specificity.

RNA transcripts provided the template for amplifying TCR beta CDR3 regions. First-round RT-PCR with HTBI primers preceded a second-round multiplex PCR. In TCRdb, the multiplex PCR reads were re-called with MiXCR into one record per CDR3 protein. The sample records under 350,000 distinct CDR3 sequences, 15% to 20% being singletons. The TCR was taken from an adult man with Graves' ophthalmopathy. The material sequenced was peripheral blood. The chain joins TRBV12-3 or TRBV12-4 to TRBJ1-5, with a tentative D call TRBD1 (6 bases). In DNA, the CDR3 is TGTGCCAGCAGTCCAGGGGCGGGTTATCAGCCCCAGCATTTT. Translated: CASSPGAGYQPQHF.